Presented here are 19 T cell receptor beta chains from one specimen sequenced in a study of shared clonotypes between healthy human individuals (dated by TCRdb to the early 2020s). For the CD8 naive samples, CD45RO-negative cells were positively selected for CCR7, yielding a CD45RA+CCR7+ population from which TemRA cells were excluded. Libraries were made using the immunoSEQ multiplex PCR assay. The clones in this table, taken by TCRdb from immuneACCESS, are in-frame only. Not every clone is retained; where verified, under half of the shortfall comes from an unresolved V gene, and the cause of the rest is unknown. The sample data list 600,000 or so clones, and about 98% of these were observed just once. The ten biggest clones cover approximately 0.33% of the sample. Sequenced material: naive CD8+ T cells sorted from blood. Sample cell subset or site, as interpreted from the label and publication: CD45RA+CCR7+. The receptors shown here come from a man aged 25 to 45 in good health.

The genes are TRBV15 and TRBJ2-1; D could derive from TRBD1 or TRBD2 (6 bases each). Germline CDR1 reads LNHNV; CDR2 reads YYDKDF (reference sequence). The CDR3 spans 14 residues. V was clipped by 3 bases and J by 8 bases, with 14 bases between them. The CDR3 loop reads CATSSEGGGDEQFF. Written as DNA, the CDR3 is TGTGCCACCAGCAGTGAGGGGGGTGGGGATGAGCAGTTCTTC.

This rearrangement joins TRBV9 to TRBJ1-1; tentative D call: TRBD1 (5 bases). V was clipped by 4 bases and J by 5 bases, with 12 bases between them. The CDR3 contains 13 residues. The germline V gene has CDR1 SGDLS and CDR2 YYNGEE. This CDR3 reads CASSTGVGTEAFF. In DNA form, the CDR3 reads TGTGCCAGCAGCACAGGAGTGGGGACTGAAGCTTTCTTT.

This clone was observed once. V usage is TRBV19 and J usage is TRBJ2-1; 7 bases map to TRBD1. V was clipped by 7 bases and J by 8 bases; unmatched bases: 5. CDR3 length: 12 residues. Germline CDR1 reads LNHDA; CDR2 reads SQIVND (reference sequence). Here the CDR3 DNA reads TGTGCCAGTATAGGGGGCGCCTATGAGCAGTTCTTC. This encodes CASIGGAYEQFF.

The CDR3 here is CATWGGPITYEQYF. The CDR3 DNA is TGTGCCACCTGGGGGGGTCCTATTACCTACGAGCAGTACTTC. The chain is built from TRBV27 and TRBJ2-7, with 7 bases that match TRBD2. Germline V lookup: CDR1 MNHEY, CDR2 SMNVEV (reference sequence). V was pared by 10 bases and J by 2 bases, with 11 bases of the junction left unmatched. The CDR3 is made up of 14 amino acids.

This sequence joins TRBV28 and TRBJ2-2; 9 nucleotides match TRBD1. The V segment lost 7 bases and the J segment 4 bases; nucleotides outside the gene matches: 7. CDR1 MDHEN and CDR2 SYDVKM come from the germline V gene. The CDR3 is 15 residues long. CDR3 amino acids: CASTTGQGLTGELFF. In DNA, the CDR3 is TGTGCCAGCACTACGGGACAGGGACTCACCGGGGAGCTGTTTTTT.

The chain uses TRBV27 and TRBJ2-5; D is undetermined. V shed 1 base and J shed 4 bases, with 13 bases lying between them. Germline values: CDR1 MNHEY, CDR2 SMNVEV (reference sequence). The CDR3 runs to 15 residues. Written as DNA, the CDR3 is TGTGCCAGCAGTTTATATGTTAAGGGAATAGAGACCCAGTACTTC. Protein product: CASSLYVKGIETQYF.

The chain is built from TRBV1 and TRBJ2-5. TRBV1 is shown as a pseudogene. This CDR3 contains 15 residues. The CDR3 DNA is TGCACCAGCAGCCAAGAAAAGACGGACCGTGGGACCCAGTACTTC. Protein product: CTSSQEKTDRGTQYF.

The chain carries TRBV7-8 and TRBJ2-1, with TRBD2 matching over 7 bases. The germline V gene has CDR1 SGHVS and CDR2 FQNEAQ. V lost 3 bases and J lost 3; bases outside the gene matches: 2. The CDR3 covers 14 residues. CDR3 sequence reads: CASSLLAVYNEQFF. CDR3 bases: TGTGCCAGCAGCTTGCTAGCGGTCTACAATGAGCAGTTCTTC.

The chain uses TRBV29-1 and TRBJ2-7; possibly TRBD1 for D (6 bases). Germline V gene data show CDR1 as SQVTM and CDR2 as ANQGSEA. The germline V and J ends were trimmed by 5 bases and 2 bases, with 13 bases remaining between them. CDR3 size: 13 residues. CDR3 DNA sequence: TGCAGCGTTTCTGGGACAAATACCTACGAGCAGTACTTC. Its translation: CSVSGTNTYEQYF.

V and J are TRBV27 and TRBJ2-7; D might be TRBD2 (5 bases). V lost 2 bases and J 7 bases, leaving 18 bases between the germline ends. CDR3 size: 15 residues. Germline V CDR1 and CDR2: MNHEY, SMNVEV (reference sequence). CDR3 in DNA: TGTGCCAGCAGTTTAGGAGCGGTACCTACGGGGGAGCAGTACTTC. The encoded protein is CASSLGAVPTGEQYF.

The rearrangement uses TRBV10-3 and TRBJ1-2, with 8 bases lining up with TRBD1. This CDR3 comprises 16 residues. Per germline, CDR1 ENHRY and CDR2 SYGVKD. With V trimmed by 3 bases and J by 6 bases, 12 bases remained unmatched. The CDR3 loop reads CAISDVAGQGPHGYTF. In DNA form, the CDR3 reads TGTGCCATCAGTGATGTGGCTGGACAGGGCCCCCATGGCTACACCTTC.

This clone was counted a single time. The V gene is TRBV6-5, the J gene TRBJ2-5, with D hard to call. Deletions cut 2 bases from V and 5 bases from J, with 18 bases between. The CDR3 runs 16 residues. Germline V gene lookup returns CDR1 MNHEY and CDR2 SVGAGI. CDR3 nucleotide sequence: TGTGCCAGCAGTTACAAGGGCCCCCCTACTCAGGAGACCCAGTACTTC. Translation gives CASSYKGPPTQETQYF.

The chain carries TRBV7-9 and TRBJ2-5; D is ambiguous. Germline-derived CDR1 and CDR2 are SEHNR and FQNEAQ (reference sequence). V was cut by 1 base and J by 5 bases, with 23 bases left in between. The CDR3 totals 18 residues. The CDR3 DNA reads TGTGCCAGCAGCTTAGTCTTCGGAGAAGAAACGGCGTTCGAGACCCAGTACTTC. Translation: CASSLVFGEETAFETQYF.

The rearrangement uses TRBV27 and TRBJ2-1; D call uncertain. CDR1 and CDR2 from the germline V gene are MNHEY and SMNVEV (reference sequence). CDR3 length: 13 residues. Trimming took 2 bases from V and 8 from J, leaving 10 bases between them. The chain's CDR3 is CASSLGPRDEQFF. As DNA, the CDR3 is TGTGCCAGCAGTTTAGGTCCTCGGGATGAGCAGTTCTTC.

For this clone: The same CDR3 also results from other DNA sequences found in this sample. CDR3: CASSSSSYEQYF. The CDR3 DNA sequence: TGTGCCAGCAGTTCTAGCTCCTACGAGCAGTACTTC. The chain is built from TRBV27 and TRBJ2-7; D unresolved. Trimming removed 4 bases at V and 0 bases at J, with 4 bases between. Per germline, CDR1 MNHEY and CDR2 SMNVEV (reference sequence). The CDR3 has 12 amino acids.

The chain combines TRBV19 with TRBJ1-4; no reliable D call. Trimming pared 5 bases from V and 4 bases from J, leaving 11 bases between. The V gene's germline CDR1 is LNHDA and CDR2 SQIVND (reference sequence). This CDR3 spans 14 amino acids. DNA of the CDR3: TGTGCCAGTAGTGACGACGAAGTTAATGAAAAACTGTTTTTT. This encodes CASSDDEVNEKLFF.

V and J are TRBV4-1 and TRBJ2-7; D is possibly TRBD2 (6 bases). This CDR3 has 15 amino acids. Trimming stripped 4 bases from V and 2 bases from J, with 15 bases between. Germline V gene sequence: CDR1 MGHRA, CDR2 YSYEKL. CDR3 bases: TGCGCCAGCAGCCGCTTCACGGGAGCTACCTACGAGCAGTACTTC. Translated, it gives CASSRFTGATYEQYF.

This clone was detected once. V is TRBV27 and J is TRBJ2-2; perhaps TRBD2 as D (5 bases). Germline-derived CDR1 and CDR2 are MNHEY and SMNVEV (reference sequence). The CDR3 is made up of 16 amino acids. The ends were cut back, 6 bases at V and 7 bases at J, with 21 bases in the middle. CDR3 DNA sequence: TGTGCCAGCAGCTACAAAGGCGTGGTACGGGACGGGGAGCTGTTTTTT. It codes for CASSYKGVVRDGELFF.

This chain links TRBV21-1 with TRBJ2-1; the table's D call TRBD2 went unverified against the DNA. TRBV21-1 is a recognized pseudogene. The CDR3 totals 15 residues. The CDR3 DNA reads TGTGCCAGCAGCAAAGGGCTAGCGGGAGGGTCAGACGGGTTCTTC. It codes for CASSKGLAGGSDGFF.